The sequence of this T cell receptor (beta chain) was determined in a study of control samples from healthy donors and cancer patients. The repertoire was sequenced with immunoSEQ multiplex PCR; TCRdb's copy has only in-frame clones and lacks some. The repertoire holds about 170,000 clones, with around 90% as singletons. Germline V CDR1 and CDR2: SGHTA, FQGNSA. The V and J ends lost 2 bases and 3 bases respectively, with 16 bases between them. The CDR3 length is 16 residues. The rearrangement links TRBV7-2 to TRBJ1-2; D is uncertain. The clonotype was recovered from a woman in her thirties or forties in good health. The sequencing input was blood. CDR3: CASSLLLARPDYGYTF. The CDR3 bases are TGTGCCAGCAGCTTACTCCTCGCCCGGCCGGACTATGGCTACACCTTC.